This T cell receptor (beta chain) stems from a study of blood T cell repertoires in COVID-19. Study overall: Samples representing acute and convalescent COVID-19 were sourced from the United States, Italy and Spain.

Data came from immunoSEQ multiplex PCR; TCRdb stores just in-frame clones and leaves some out. The repertoire consists of approximately 140,000 clones, with roughly 90% occurring once and the leading ten covering about 2.1%. CDR1 and CDR2 (germline): LNHDA, SQIVND (reference sequence). This CDR3 is 16 amino acids long. J gave up 0 bases and V 4 bases, and 2 bases lay outside the gene matches. The origin of this receptor is a man between 65 and 80 years old with active COVID-19. This chain joins TRBV19 and TRBJ2-3; 12 nucleotides agree with TRBD2. Sequencing was performed on peripheral blood. CDR3 coding DNA: TGTGCCAGTAGTACCGGGACTAGCGGGAGCACAGATACGCAGTATTTT. It encodes CASSTGTSGSTDTQYF.